The sequence of this T cell receptor beta chain was determined in a study of CD8+ T cells in alopecia areata. Broader study findings: Scalp specimens additionally yield sequences from normal skin's resident alphabeta T cells.

Isolated RNA was reverse transcribed into cDNA used as the sequencing template. Measured with immunoSEQ multiplex PCR; TCRdb has only the in-frame clones, and not every one. The sample shows about 110,000 clones, 59% of them seen only once. V was trimmed by 4 bases and J by 5 bases, leaving 18 bases between them. The CDR3 consists of 15 residues. Per the germline V gene, CDR1 is SGDLS and CDR2 is YYNGEE. In regard to this clone: Its specificity is not known.

The source of this sequence is a human donor in good health. The chain recombines TRBV9 with TRBJ2-5, with D perhaps matching TRBD1 (5 bases). The sample was CD8+ T cells sorted from blood. This chain's CDR3 is CASSSFLGVGETQYF. CDR3 bases: TGTGCCAGCAGCTCATTTTTAGGGGTCGGGGAGACCCAGTACTTC.